The 15 T cell receptor beta chains reported below all come from one sample, sequenced in a study of T cells in Graves' hyperthyroidism and ophthalmopathy. Regions amplified from RNA transcripts were the TCR beta CDR3 regions. Using the HTBI primer set, a first-round RT-PCR was run on the TCR CDR3. TCRdb fed the multiplex PCR reads into MiXCR, producing one record per CDR3 protein. The repertoire holds around 350,000 distinct CDR3 sequences, with 19% as singletons. Sequences were obtained from blood. The source of these receptors is a woman between 18 and 29 years old with Graves' hyperthyroidism.

CDR3 coding DNA: TGCGCCAGCAGCTTGGTTGGGAATAACTATGGCTACACCTTC. As protein: CASSLVGNNYGYTF. This chain connects TRBV5-1 to TRBJ1-2; no firm D call. V was shortened by 0 bases and J by 1 base, with 7 bases between the two germline ends. The CDR3 contains 14 residues. Germline-derived CDR1 and CDR2 are SGHRS and YFSETQ.

This clonotype was seen repeatedly, ten times or more. V is TRBV6-5 and J is TRBJ2-2; D is possibly TRBD1 or TRBD2 (5 bases each). This CDR3 is built from 16 residues. The germline V and J ends were trimmed by 4 bases and 0 bases, with 12 bases remaining between them. The germline V gene encodes CDR1 MNHEY and CDR2 SVGAGI. In nucleotides, the CDR3 is TGTGCCAGCAGTTCTCCGGGACGCCCGAACACCGGGGAGCTGTTTTTT. The encoded protein is CASSSPGRPNTGELFF.

The chain is built from TRBV5-1 and TRBJ1-1; TRBD1 might be the D (5 bases). CDR1 is SGHRS and CDR2 is YFSETQ in the germline V gene. V lost 5 bases, J lost 3 bases, and 11 bases lay in between. This CDR3 spans 13 amino acids. CDR3 sequence (DNA): TGCGCCAGCAGGGGGGTATGGGACACTGAAGCTTTCTTT. Translation gives CASRGVWDTEAFF.

This clonotype was detected many times. The chain employs TRBV10-3 and TRBJ2-5; the D is unclear. V gave up 0 bases and J gave up 9 bases, with 8 bases separating them. The CDR3 loop spans 12 amino acids. Germline V gene data show CDR1 as ENHRY and CDR2 as SYGVKD. The CDR3 region has the DNA TGTGCCATCAGTGAGTCTAGGGTAGCCCAGTACTTC. Translating gives CAISESRVAQYF.

There are many counts of this clonotype. The chain recombines TRBV24-1 with TRBJ2-2; D is uncertain. Trimming pared 0 bases from V and 2 bases from J, leaving 9 bases between. The CDR3 spans 16 residues. Germline assignment: CDR1 KGHDR and CDR2 SFDVKD. CDR3 nucleotides: TGTGCCACCAGTGATTTGGTAACCTACAACACCGGGGAGCTGTTTTTT. It encodes CATSDLVTYNTGELFF.

J is TRBJ1-5 and V is TRBV6-2 or TRBV6-3; maybe TRBD1 (6 bases). The length of the CDR3 is 18 residues. V shed 2 bases and J shed 2 bases, with 19 bases lying between them. Per the germline V gene, CDR1 is MNHEY and CDR2 is SVGEGT. The CDR3: CASSYRPRGGWGNQPQHF. The CDR3 DNA sequence: TGTGCCAGCAGTTACCGCCCCAGGGGCGGGTGGGGCAATCAGCCCCAGCATTTT.

The sample holds many counts of this clonotype. The V and J genes are TRBV6-1 and TRBJ2-7; the D call may be TRBD1 or TRBD2 (5 bases each). Trimming cost V 4 bases and J 3 bases, with 19 bases left between them. Germline CDR1 and CDR2: MNHNS and SASEGT. The CDR3 has 16 amino acids. The CDR3 loop reads CASSVAAVGTYYEQYF. The DNA of the CDR3 is TGTGCCAGCAGTGTAGCAGCGGTGGGGACCTACTACGAGCAGTACTTC.

The chain couples TRBV4-2 to TRBJ1-6, with D unresolved. The CDR3 has 16 amino acids. The V gene lost 0 bases and the J gene lost 8 bases, with 14 bases spanning the gap. Germline lookup yields CDR1 LGHNA and CDR2 YNFKEQ. The CDR3 coding sequence is TGTGCCAGCAGCCAAGATGTTGCGAAATCCTATTCACCCCTCCACTTT. Translating it yields CASSQDVAKSYSPLHF.

The rearrangement links TRBV6-1 to TRBJ1-5; possibly TRBD1 for D (6 bases). The germline V gene has CDR1 MNHNS and CDR2 SASEGT. V was shortened by 5 bases and J by 6 bases, with 11 bases between the two germline ends. The CDR3 is made up of 13 amino acids. CDR3 DNA: TGTGCCAGCAGTCCACAGGGCACTCAGCCCCAGCATTTT. Residues: CASSPQGTQPQHF.

This clonotype was seen repeatedly, ten times or more. This chain uses TRBV10-3 with TRBJ2-7; D uncertain. Trimming shortened V by 6 bases and J by 2 bases, and 8 bases separated the two germline ends. Germline lookup yields CDR1 ENHRY and CDR2 SYGVKD. This CDR3 comprises 12 residues. The CDR3 spells CAISPTPYEQYF. CDR3 bases: TGTGCCATCAGCCCCACACCCTACGAGCAGTACTTC.

This clonotype came up many times. J is TRBJ1-5 and V is TRBV28, with 9 bases fitting TRBD1. The junction had 2 bases not matched to a gene; V was cut back by 2 bases and J by 0 bases. Germline CDR1 is MDHEN and CDR2 is SYDVKM. The CDR3 runs to 16 residues. The CDR3 DNA reads as TGTGCCAGCAGTTTAGAGACAGGGGGTAGCAATCAGCCCCAGCATTTT. As protein: CASSLETGGSNQPQHF.

To note about this clonotype: Given a much more abundant clone one base away, this may be a read error. This chain joins TRBV7-3 and TRBJ2-5; D unresolved. V lost 2 bases and J lost 5, with 12 bases in between. Per the germline V gene, CDR1 is SGHTA and CDR2 is FQGTGA. The CDR3 covers 14 residues. The CDR3 is CASSLYGWVETQYF. CDR3 sequence (DNA): TGTGCCAGCAGCTTATATGGCTGGGTGGAGACCCAGTACTTC.

This clonotype was seen many times. The chain is built from TRBV6-5 and TRBJ2-5, with TRBD2 matching 7 bases. The CDR3 has 15 residues. Germline V CDR1 and CDR2: MNHEY, SVGAGI. The J segment lost 3 bases and the V segment lost 0 bases, leaving 4 bases of the junction unmatched. In DNA, the CDR3 is TGTGCCAGCAGTTACTCTGGGACTACAGAAGAGACCCAGTACTTC. It translates to CASSYSGTTEETQYF.

This clonotype was observed a handful of times. The CDR3 nucleotides read TGTGCCAGCAGTGGGGCAGCCACCTACGAGCAGTACTTC. This codes for CASSGAATYEQYF. This chain connects TRBV6-1 to TRBJ2-7; D call uncertain. Germline values: CDR1 MNHNS, CDR2 SASEGT. The CDR3 has 13 amino acids. Trimming left V 4 bases short and J 2 bases short, with 9 bases between.

This clonotype was counted many times. The rearrangement uses TRBV7-6 and TRBJ1-2, with D unclear. V was pared by 1 base and J by 4 bases, with 13 bases between. CDR3 length: 15 residues. Germline-derived CDR1 and CDR2 are SGHVS and FNYEAQ. The CDR3 nucleotides read TGTGCCAGCAGCTTAGAAGTGGTCCCAGGCTATGGCTACACCTTC. Protein product: CASSLEVVPGYGYTF.